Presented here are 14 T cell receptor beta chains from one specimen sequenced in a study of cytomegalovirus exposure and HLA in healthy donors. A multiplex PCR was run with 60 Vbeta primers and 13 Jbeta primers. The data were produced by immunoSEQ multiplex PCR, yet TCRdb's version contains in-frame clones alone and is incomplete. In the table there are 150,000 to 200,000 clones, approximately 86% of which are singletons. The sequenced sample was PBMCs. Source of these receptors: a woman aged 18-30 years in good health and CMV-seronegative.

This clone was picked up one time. The CDR3 spells CASSPDMDSPLHF. In nucleotides, the CDR3 is TGTGCCAGCAGCCCAGATATGGATTCACCCCTCCACTTT. V is TRBV11-1 and J is TRBJ1-6, with D unresolved. The CDR3 contains 13 residues. CDR1 and CDR2 from the germline V gene are SGHAT and FQDESV (reference sequence). V lost 5 bases and J 8 bases, leaving 10 bases between the germline ends. Full variable domain (missing parts from reference TRBV11-1 and TRBJ1-6): EAEVAQSPRYKITEKSQAVAFWCDPISGHATLYWYRQILGQGPELLVQFQDESVVDDSQLPKDRFSAERLKGVDSTLKIQPAELGDSAMYLCASSPDMDSPLHFGNGTRLTVT.

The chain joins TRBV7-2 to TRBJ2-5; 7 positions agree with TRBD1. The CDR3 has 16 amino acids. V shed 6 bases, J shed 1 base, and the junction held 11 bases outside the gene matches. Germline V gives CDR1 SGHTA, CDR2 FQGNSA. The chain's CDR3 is CASSLVGGRTQETQYF. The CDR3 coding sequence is TGTGCCAGCAGTTTGGTAGGGGGCAGAACCCAAGAGACCCAGTACTTC.

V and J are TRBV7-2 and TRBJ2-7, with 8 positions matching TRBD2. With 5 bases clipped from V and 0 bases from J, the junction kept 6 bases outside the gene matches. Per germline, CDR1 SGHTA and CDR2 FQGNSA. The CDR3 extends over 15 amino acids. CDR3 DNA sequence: TGTGCCAGCAGCACCGGGACTAGAAGCTCCTACGAGCAGTACTTC. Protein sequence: CASSTGTRSSYEQYF.

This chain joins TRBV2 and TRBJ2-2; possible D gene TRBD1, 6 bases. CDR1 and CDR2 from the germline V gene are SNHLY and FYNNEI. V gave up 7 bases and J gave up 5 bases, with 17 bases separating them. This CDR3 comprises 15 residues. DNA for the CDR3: TGTGCCAGCAATACAGGGCCCTTTATGACCGGGGAGCTGTTTTTT. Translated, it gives CASNTGPFMTGELFF.

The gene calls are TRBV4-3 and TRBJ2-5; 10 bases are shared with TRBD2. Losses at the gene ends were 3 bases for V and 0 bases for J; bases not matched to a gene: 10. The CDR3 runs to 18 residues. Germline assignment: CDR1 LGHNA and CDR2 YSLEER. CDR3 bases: TGCGCCAGCAGCCACAACCTAGGGACTAGCGTTAACCAAGAGACCCAGTACTTC. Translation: CASSHNLGTSVNQETQYF.

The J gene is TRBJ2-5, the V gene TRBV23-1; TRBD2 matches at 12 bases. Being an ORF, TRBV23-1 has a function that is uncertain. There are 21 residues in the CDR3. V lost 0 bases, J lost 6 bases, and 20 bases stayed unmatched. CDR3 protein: CASSQSSPRDTSSGRAKTQYF. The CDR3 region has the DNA TGCGCCAGCAGTCAATCGTCACCCCGGGACACCTCTAGCGGGAGGGCCAAGACCCAGTACTTC.

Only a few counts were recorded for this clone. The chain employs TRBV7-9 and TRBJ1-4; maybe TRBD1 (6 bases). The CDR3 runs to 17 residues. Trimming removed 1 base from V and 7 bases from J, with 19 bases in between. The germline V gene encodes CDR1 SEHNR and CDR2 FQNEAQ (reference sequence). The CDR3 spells CASSLVDRTLIGEKLFF. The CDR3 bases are TGTGCCAGCAGCTTAGTCGACAGGACTCTGATTGGTGAAAAACTGTTTTTT.

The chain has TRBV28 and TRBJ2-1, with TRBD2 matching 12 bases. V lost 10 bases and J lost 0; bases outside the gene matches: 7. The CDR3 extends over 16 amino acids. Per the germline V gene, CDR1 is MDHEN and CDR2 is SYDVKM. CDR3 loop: CATILAGGRSYNEQFF. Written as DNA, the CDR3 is TGTGCCACTATACTAGCGGGGGGCCGCTCCTACAATGAGCAGTTCTTC. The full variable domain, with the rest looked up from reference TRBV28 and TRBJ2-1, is DVKVTQSSRYLVKRTGEKVFLECVQDMDHENMFWYRQDPGLGLRLIYFSYDVKMKEKGDIPEGYSVSREKKERFSLILESASTNQTSMYLCATILAGGRSYNEQFFGPGTRLTVL.

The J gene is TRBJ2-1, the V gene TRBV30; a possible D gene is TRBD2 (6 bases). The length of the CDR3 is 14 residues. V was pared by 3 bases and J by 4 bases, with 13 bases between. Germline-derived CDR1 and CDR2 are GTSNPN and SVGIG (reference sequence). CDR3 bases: TGTGCCTGGAGGGGGGACTCCTTTTACAATGAGCAGTTCTTC. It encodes CAWRGDSFYNEQFF.

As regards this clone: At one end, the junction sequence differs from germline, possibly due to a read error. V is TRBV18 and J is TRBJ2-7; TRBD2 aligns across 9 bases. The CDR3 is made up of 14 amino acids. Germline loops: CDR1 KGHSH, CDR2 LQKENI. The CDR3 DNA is TGTGCCAGCTCCCCACCCAGCGGGAGGTCCGAGCAGTACTTC. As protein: CASSPPSGRSEQYF.

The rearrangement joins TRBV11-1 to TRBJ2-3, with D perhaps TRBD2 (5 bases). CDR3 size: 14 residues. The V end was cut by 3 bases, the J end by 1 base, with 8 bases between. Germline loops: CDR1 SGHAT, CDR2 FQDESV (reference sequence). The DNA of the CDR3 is TGTGCCAGCAGCTTCTCCGGGGGCACAGATACGCAGTATTTT. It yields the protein CASSFSGGTDTQYF.

The CDR3 protein is CASSLTSYNEQFF. CDR3 coding DNA: TGTGCCAGCAGCCTTACTTCCTACAATGAGCAGTTCTTC. J is TRBJ2-1 and V is TRBV14; D call uncertain. The CDR3 spans 13 residues. Between the trimmed V and J ends, which lost 4 bases and 1 base, there was a span of 5 bases. Germline loops: CDR1 SGHDN, CDR2 FVKESK.

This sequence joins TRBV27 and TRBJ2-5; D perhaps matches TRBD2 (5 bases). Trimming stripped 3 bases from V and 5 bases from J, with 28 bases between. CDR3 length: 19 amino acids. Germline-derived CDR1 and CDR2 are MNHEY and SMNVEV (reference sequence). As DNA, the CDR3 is TGTGCCAGCAGTTTTGCTGGGCAACCCCTATTTTTACAGCGGGAGACCCAGTACTTC. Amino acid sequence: CASSFAGQPLFLQRETQYF.

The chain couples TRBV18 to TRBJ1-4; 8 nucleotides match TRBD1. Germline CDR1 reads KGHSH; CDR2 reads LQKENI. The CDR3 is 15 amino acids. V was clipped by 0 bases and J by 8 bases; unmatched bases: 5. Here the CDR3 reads CASSPPGQAGEKLFF. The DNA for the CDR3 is TGTGCCAGCTCACCACCGGGACAGGCAGGGGAAAAACTGTTTTTT.